The 20 T cell receptor beta chains below come from one sample, sequenced in a study of regulatory T cells in long-lasting Graves disease. Time point here: newly diagnosed GD, antithyroid drugs for less than 3 months. Generation of the TCR library employed RNA extracted from PBMCs. To make TCR beta libraries, researchers used iRepertoire HTBI primers and Arm-PCR of CDR3 regions. TCRdb used MiXCR to reprocess the multiplex PCR reads, holding one entry per CDR3 protein. Of a few hundred thousand distinct CDR3 sequences listed, around 19% are singletons. These same records also appear under a second study, on T cells in Graves' hyperthyroidism and ophthalmopathy.

The sequences come from peripheral blood mononuclear cells (PBMCs), collected at new diagnosis, from a patient treated with antithyroid drugs. The receptors derive from a woman younger than 45 with Graves disease.

Ten or more counts support this clonotype. The J gene is TRBJ2-1, the V gene TRBV7-6; possibly TRBD1 or TRBD2 for D (5 bases each). The CDR3 spans 17 residues. CDR1 is SGHVS and CDR2 is FNYEAQ in the germline V gene. V was cut by 3 bases and J by 4 bases, with 19 bases left in between. The CDR3 loop reads CASSLGASGGYYNEQFF. CDR3 bases: TGTGCCAGCAGCTTGGGAGCTAGTGGGGGATATTACAATGAGCAGTTCTTC. Using reference TRBV7-6 and TRBJ2-1 for the parts outside the CDR3, the full variable domain is GAGVSQSPRYKVTKRGQDVALRCDPISGHVSLYWYRQALGQGPEFLTYFNYEAQQDKSGLPNDRFSAERPEGSISTLTIQRTEQRDSAMYRCASSLGASGGYYNEQFFGPGTRLTVL.

In regard to this clonotype: One end of the junction varies from germline; a read error may be responsible. The V and J genes are TRBV3-1 and TRBJ1-5; no clear D. CDR1 is LGHDT, CDR2 YNNKEL, per germline (reference sequence). The CDR3 is 15 residues long. The CDR3 DNA is TGTGTCAGCAGCCAAGGAACTTATAGCAATCAGCCCCAGCATTTT. Amino acid sequence: CVSSQGTYSNQPQHF.

Ten or more counts support this clonotype. CDR3 coding DNA: TGTGCCAGCAGCGCCTTTATAAACACCGGGGAGCTGTTTTTT. Protein sequence: CASSAFINTGELFF. This chain links TRBV5-5 with TRBJ2-2, with no clear D. Trimming cost V 4 bases and J 2 bases, with 9 bases left between them. This CDR3 is 14 amino acids long. Germline CDR1 reads SGHKS; CDR2 reads YYEKEE (reference sequence).

This clonotype was counted many times. This chain joins TRBV5-1 and TRBJ2-7; maybe TRBD2 (6 bases). Looked up from germline, CDR1 is SGHRS and CDR2 is YFSETQ. V lost 0 bases and J lost 0, with 10 bases in between. The CDR3 spans 15 residues. This CDR3 is CASSLVAGSSYEQYF. CDR3 DNA: TGCGCCAGCAGCTTGGTGGCCGGGAGCTCCTACGAGCAGTACTTC.

This clonotype occurred many times. V gene TRBV4-1 combines with J gene TRBJ2-1; no clear D gene. Germline V gene data show CDR1 as MGHRA and CDR2 as YSYEKL. Trimming took 0 bases from V and 15 from J, leaving 12 bases between them. The CDR3 loop spans 12 amino acids. The CDR3 DNA follows: TGCGCCAGCAGCCAAGACCATGGTTCTTGGTTCTTC. Amino acids: CASSQDHGSWFF.

In this sample, this clonotype turned up many times. V and J are TRBV5-4 and TRBJ2-1, with a tentative D call TRBD2 (7 bases). Germline V CDR1 and CDR2: SGHNT, YYREEE (reference sequence). The V and J ends lost 3 bases and 7 bases respectively, with 14 bases between them. This CDR3 is built from 14 residues. The CDR3 DNA reads TGTGCCAGCAGCTCGGGGGGCCGTTTAAATGAGCAGTTCTTC. Residues: CASSSGGRLNEQFF.

This clonotype has ten or more counts. The chain is built from TRBV20-1 and TRBJ1-1; possible D gene TRBD1, 5 bases. Germline V gene data show CDR1 as DFQATT and CDR2 as SNEGSKA (reference sequence). CDR3 length: 17 amino acids. V was trimmed by 5 bases and J by 3 bases, leaving 25 bases between them. In DNA form, the CDR3 reads TGCAGTGCTCCTTTCTACAGGCCCTTAATTACGGACACTGAAGCTTTCTTT. As protein: CSAPFYRPLITDTEAFF.

This clonotype appeared many times. This chain uses TRBV2 with TRBJ2-5; D not certain. Per germline, CDR1 SNHLY and CDR2 FYNNEI. Between the trimmed V and J ends, which lost 8 bases and 2 bases, there was a span of 9 bases. CDR3 length: 12 amino acids. CDR3 DNA sequence: TGTGCCAGCCCTGTGGGGCAAGAGACCCAGTACTTC. Translation gives CASPVGQETQYF.

This clonotype was observed many times. This chain links TRBV7-3 with TRBJ1-1; 7 bases match TRBD1. The CDR3 length is 17 residues. Unmatched junction bases numbered 12, after V lost 2 bases and J lost 3 bases. Germline CDR1 SGHTA, CDR2 FQGTGA. The CDR3 loop is CASSLAPLGQGDTEAFF. In DNA, the CDR3 is TGTGCCAGCAGCTTAGCCCCTTTAGGGCAGGGGGACACTGAAGCTTTCTTT.

The genes are TRBV4-1 and TRBJ1-2; TRBD1 agrees at 7 bases. CDR1 and CDR2 (germline): MGHRA, YSYEKL. The junction had 11 bases not matched to a gene; V was cut back by 5 bases and J by 2 bases. This CDR3 region has 16 residues. Here the CDR3 DNA reads TGCGCCAGCAGCTCCGGGACAGCGAATCGAAACTATGGCTACACCTTC. Translated, it gives CASSSGTANRNYGYTF.

A single count supports this clonotype. This sequence joins TRBV7-3 and TRBJ2-5; 14 positions match TRBD2. CDR1 is SGHTA and CDR2 is FQGTGA in the germline V gene. The CDR3 is 19 amino acids. Germline trimming cut 0 bases from V and 0 bases from J; bases unmatched to any gene: 6. The CDR3: CASSLTGLAGARYQETQYF. CDR3 nucleotide sequence: TGTGCCAGCAGCTTAACGGGACTAGCGGGGGCCCGGTACCAAGAGACCCAGTACTTC.

With respect to this clonotype: A read error is possible here, since a much larger clone lies one base away. J is TRBJ2-7 and V is TRBV7-9, with TRBD1 matching over 9 bases. Germline V gene data show CDR1 as SEHNR and CDR2 as FQNEAQ (reference sequence). The CDR3 contains 14 residues. Here the CDR3 DNA reads TGTGCCAACAGCCCCGGGACAGGGCCCCCCGAGCAGTACTTC. Translating gives CANSPGTGPPEQYF.

This clonotype was observed at least ten times. J is TRBJ2-2 and V is TRBV12-5, with D possibly being TRBD1 (6 bases). The CDR3 extends over 16 amino acids. In germline, CDR1 is LGHNT, CDR2 FRNRAP. The germline V and J ends were trimmed by 0 bases and 0 bases, with 8 bases remaining between them. The CDR3 DNA follows: TGTGCTAGTGGTTTGGTACAGGGAACGAACACCGGGGAGCTGTTTTTT. It yields the protein CASGLVQGTNTGELFF.

This clonotype was seen only a few times. The chain carries TRBV14 and TRBJ2-7; no clear D gene. V shed 1 base and J shed 2 bases, with 9 bases lying between them. The CDR3 is 14 residues long. The V gene's germline CDR1 is SGHDN and CDR2 FVKESK. The CDR3 sequence is CASSQGVSTYEQYF. The DNA for the CDR3 is TGTGCCAGCAGCCAAGGAGTCAGTACCTACGAGCAGTACTTC.

This clonotype was seen a few times. The J gene is TRBJ1-6, the V gene TRBV6-1; tentatively, D is TRBD1 (5 bases). CDR1 is MNHNS and CDR2 is SASEGT in the germline V gene. V lost 7 bases and J lost 8, with 15 bases in between. This CDR3 has 14 amino acids. CDR3 protein: CASTRGGADSPLHF. CDR3 sequence (DNA): TGTGCCAGCACCCGAGGTGGGGCGGATTCACCCCTCCACTTT.

Comments on this clonotype: A much more abundant neighbour one base away suggests this may be a read error. The J gene is TRBJ1-5, the V gene TRBV6-2 or TRBV6-3; TRBD1 is a possible D gene (6 bases). Near its end, the DNA agrees better with TRBJ2-3, so the J call may be wrong. This CDR3 has 13 amino acids. Per the germline V gene, CDR1 is MNHEY and CDR2 is SVGEGT. This chain's CDR3 is CASTFRGNQPQYF. CDR3 bases: TGTGCCAGCACCTTCAGGGGAAATCAGCCCCAGTATTTT.

Ten or more counts support this clonotype. The rearrangement links TRBV5-1 to TRBJ2-1, with a weak D call TRBD2 (5 bases). The germline gives CDR1 SGHRS, CDR2 YFSETQ. The CDR3 totals 14 residues. V was clipped by 6 bases and J by 4 bases, with 14 bases between them. CDR3 residues: CASTPGGFYNEQFF. CDR3 sequence (DNA): TGCGCCAGCACGCCCGGAGGATTTTACAATGAGCAGTTCTTC.

Concerning this clonotype: The junction does not match germline at one end; this may be a read error. V is TRBV7-9 and J is TRBJ1-3, with D possibly TRBD1 on 6 matching bases. The CDR3 is 14 residues long. Germline V lookup: CDR1 SEHNR, CDR2 FQNEAQ (reference sequence). CDR3 in DNA: TGTGCCAGCAACTTAGAGGGGGCTGGAAACACCATATATTTT. It is translated as CASNLEGAGNTIYF. Looking up the rest from reference TRBV7-9 and TRBJ1-3 gives the full variable domain: DTGVSQNPRHKITKRGQNVTFRCDPISEHNRLYWYRQTLGQGPEFLTYFQNEAQLEKSRLLSDRFSAERPKGSFSTLEIQRTEQGDSAMYLCASNLEGAGNTIYFGEGSWLTVV.

In this sample, this clonotype turned up many times. The rearrangement links TRBV12-3 or TRBV12-4 to TRBJ2-1, with D perhaps TRBD2 (5 bases). The ends were cut back, 5 bases at V and 4 bases at J, with 21 bases in the middle. This CDR3 contains 17 residues. The CDR3 loop reads CASSPMLAAFLYNEQFF. The CDR3 nucleotides are TGTGCCAGCAGTCCCATGCTAGCCGCCTTTTTATACAATGAGCAGTTCTTC.

Ten or more counts support this clonotype. The rearrangement links TRBV6-1 to TRBJ2-1; a weak D match, TRBD1 (5 bases). Germline values: CDR1 MNHNS, CDR2 SASEGT. V was pared by 8 bases and J by 0 bases, with 11 bases between. This CDR3 is built from 14 residues. This chain's CDR3 is CASEAGLSYNEQFF. The CDR3 bases are TGTGCCAGCGAGGCAGGGCTCTCCTACAATGAGCAGTTCTTC.